This TCR beta chain was identified during a study of cytomegalovirus exposure and HLA in healthy donors. Study in general: Later, an analysis reported that the 120 or so validation repertoires had used the same platform as the approximately 680 first-cohort repertoires.

This table comes from immunoSEQ multiplex PCR, and its TCRdb copy is limited to in-frame clones, with some not included. There are more than 85,000 clones in the sample; 85% to 95% occur only once, and 0.89% lies in the top ten. This clone was recorded a few times. What it recognizes is unknown. Study-wide points: CMV antigen specificity of a few CMV-associated chains was confirmed in vitro. Rarity marked most TCR sequences, yet some public TCRs occurred in many donors. The study flagged 150 to 200 TCR beta chains as cytomegalovirus-associated.

J gave up 2 bases and V 3 bases, and 6 bases lay outside the gene matches. The CDR3 has 14 residues. Germline-derived CDR1 and CDR2 are GTSNPN and SVGIG (reference sequence). The J gene is TRBJ1-2, the V gene TRBV30; 7 nucleotides match TRBD1. The sequenced sample was PBMCs. The origin of this receptor is a woman younger than 30 in good health and CMV-seronegative. In DNA, the CDR3 is TGTGCCTGGAGAACCCGACAGGGCAACTATGGCTACACCTTC. As protein: CAWRTRQGNYGYTF.